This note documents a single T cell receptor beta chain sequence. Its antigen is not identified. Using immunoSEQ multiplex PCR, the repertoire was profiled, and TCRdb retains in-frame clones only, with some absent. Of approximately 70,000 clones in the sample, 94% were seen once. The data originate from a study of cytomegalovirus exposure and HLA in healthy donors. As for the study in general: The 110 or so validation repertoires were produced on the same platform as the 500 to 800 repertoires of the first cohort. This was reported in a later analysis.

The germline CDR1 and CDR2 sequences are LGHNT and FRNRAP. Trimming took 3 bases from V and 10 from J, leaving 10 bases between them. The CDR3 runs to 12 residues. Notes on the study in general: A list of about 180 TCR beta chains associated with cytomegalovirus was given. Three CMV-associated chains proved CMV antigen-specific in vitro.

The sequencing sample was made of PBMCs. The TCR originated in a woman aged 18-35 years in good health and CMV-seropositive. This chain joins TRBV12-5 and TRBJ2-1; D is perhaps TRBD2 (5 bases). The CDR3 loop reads CASGLPPGEQFF. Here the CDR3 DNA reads TGTGCTAGTGGTTTACCCCCGGGGGAGCAGTTCTTC. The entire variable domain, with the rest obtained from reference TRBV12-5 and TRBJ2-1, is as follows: DARVTQTPRHKVTEMGQEVTMRCQPILGHNTVFWYRQTMMQGLELLAYFRNRAPLDDSGMPKDRFSAEMPDATLATLKIQPSEPRDSAVYFCASGLPPGEQFFGPGTRLTVL.